These 23 T cell receptor beta chains were all obtained from the same sample, sequenced in a study of shared clonotypes between healthy human individuals. The repertoire was sequenced with immunoSEQ multiplex PCR; TCRdb's copy has only in-frame clones and lacks some. This table has 2 million to 3 million clones, 80% to 95% appearing once. The sequenced sample was naive CD4+ T cells from PBMCs. Subset denoted: CD45RA+ positively selected. The receptors were sampled from a man in his late teens or twenties in good health. Some clones in this sample may be carry-over from other donors' samples.

The rearrangement joins TRBV15 to TRBJ2-1; a possible D gene is TRBD2 (6 bases). Trimming removed 4 bases at V and 10 bases at J, with 11 bases between. Germline V lookup: CDR1 LNHNV, CDR2 YYDKDF (reference sequence). CDR3 size: 12 residues. CDR3 region: CATSTSSGEQFF. CDR3 coding DNA: TGTGCCACCAGCACGTCCAGCGGGGAGCAGTTCTTC. Full variable domain (missing parts from reference TRBV15 and TRBJ2-1): DAMVIQNPRYQVTQFGKPVTLSCSQTLNHNVMYWYQQKSSQAPKLLFHYYDKDFNNEADTPDNFQSRRPNTSFCFLDIRSPGLGDTAMYLCATSTSSGEQFFGPGTRLTVL.

The chain is built from TRBV7-2 and TRBJ2-3; D not resolved. V was cut by 1 base and J by 0 bases, with 11 bases left in between. CDR1 is SGHTA, CDR2 FQGNSA, per germline. The CDR3 extends over 16 amino acids. Here the CDR3 reads CASSLGVWSSTDTQYF. In DNA form, the CDR3 reads TGTGCCAGCAGCTTAGGGGTTTGGTCTAGCACAGATACGCAGTATTTT.

The chain couples TRBV11-2 to TRBJ2-3, with D perhaps matching TRBD1 (6 bases). V lost 5 bases and J lost 3, with 12 bases in between. The CDR3 extends over 14 amino acids. Germline values: CDR1 SGHAT, CDR2 FQNNGV. The CDR3 sequence is CASSPNRVTDTQYF. The CDR3, as DNA: TGTGCCAGCAGCCCCAACAGGGTAACAGATACGCAGTATTTT.

The chain couples TRBV4-2 to TRBJ1-1, with 8 nucleotides matching TRBD1. The CDR3 has 14 amino acids. Germline V lookup: CDR1 LGHNA, CDR2 YNFKEQ. Germline trimming cut 0 bases from V and 11 bases from J; bases unmatched to any gene: 8. The CDR3 bases are TGTGCCAGCAGCCAAGACGGACAGGGTTTAGTTGCTTTCTTT. It specifies CASSQDGQGLVAFF.

The chain recombines TRBV29-1 with TRBJ2-5; tentative D call: TRBD1 (5 bases). Trimming stripped 6 bases from V and 0 bases from J, with 8 bases between. Germline V gene sequence: CDR1 SQVTM, CDR2 ANQGSEA. The CDR3 runs to 12 residues. CDR3 in amino acids: CSVAGNQETQYF. The DNA of the CDR3 is TGCAGCGTCGCAGGGAACCAAGAGACCCAGTACTTC.

V usage is TRBV6-1 and J usage is TRBJ1-5; D is possibly TRBD1 (5 bases). Trimming took 6 bases from V and 7 from J, leaving 16 bases between them. CDR1 is MNHNS, CDR2 SASEGT, per germline. CDR3 length: 14 amino acids. The CDR3 nucleotides read TGTGCCAGCAGAACCCAGGGAGGAGAGCAGCCCCAGCATTTT. It encodes CASRTQGGEQPQHF.

This sequence joins TRBV7-9 and TRBJ2-5, with D uncertain. Per the germline V gene, CDR1 is SEHNR and CDR2 is FQNEAQ (reference sequence). This CDR3 comprises 12 residues. Trimming took 3 bases from V and 4 from J, leaving 6 bases between them. As DNA, the CDR3 is TGTGCCAGCAGCTTTGGCAGAGAGACCCAGTACTTC. It translates to CASSFGRETQYF.

The chain joins TRBV18 to TRBJ1-5; D is possibly TRBD1 (5 bases). Trimming stripped 1 base from V and 2 bases from J, with 9 bases between. The CDR3 extends over 15 amino acids. Per germline, CDR1 KGHSH and CDR2 LQKENI. The CDR3 DNA sequence: TGTGCCAGCTCACCACAGGGGATAGGCAATCAGCCCCAGCATTTT. Its protein product is CASSPQGIGNQPQHF.

This rearrangement joins TRBV27 to TRBJ1-2; 7 bases are shared with TRBD1. This CDR3 spans 15 amino acids. Looked up from germline, CDR1 is MNHEY and CDR2 is SMNVEV (reference sequence). The ends lost 5 bases at V and 3 bases at J; junction bases unmatched: 9. The CDR3 loop reads CASSRKIDRDYGYTF. For the CDR3, the DNA is TGTGCCAGCAGTCGTAAGATCGACAGGGACTATGGCTACACCTTC.

The chain links TRBV29-1 to TRBJ2-1; possible D gene TRBD2, 6 bases. The length of the CDR3 is 14 residues. V was cut by 4 bases and J by 8 bases, with 18 bases left in between. Per germline, CDR1 SQVTM and CDR2 ANQGSEA. CDR3: CSVGDRTGTYEQFF. DNA for the CDR3: TGCAGCGTTGGGGACCGCACCGGGACTTATGAGCAGTTCTTC.

This sequence joins TRBV11-2 and TRBJ1-6, with D possibly being TRBD1 (5 bases). This CDR3 spans 15 amino acids. Per the germline V gene, CDR1 is SGHAT and CDR2 is FQNNGV. V lost 0 bases, J lost 8 bases, and 11 bases lay in between. The CDR3 DNA sequence: TGTGCCAGCAGCTTAGATCGGGCAGGGCATTCACCCCTCCACTTT. This encodes CASSLDRAGHSPLHF.

The chain links TRBV6-1 to TRBJ2-1; D remains ambiguous. This CDR3 comprises 12 residues. V was cut by 8 bases and J by 0 bases, with 5 bases left in between. Germline CDR1 is MNHNS and CDR2 is SASEGT. The DNA for the CDR3 is TGTGCCAGCCGCGCCTCCTACAATGAGCAGTTCTTC. It encodes CASRASYNEQFF.

This clone was recorded once. The chain carries TRBV28 and TRBJ1-3; no clear D. V lost 7 bases and J 4 bases, leaving 17 bases between the germline ends. The germline gives CDR1 MDHEN, CDR2 SYDVKM. This CDR3 contains 15 residues. CDR3 nucleotide sequence: TGTGCCAGCAAGGAGGAGGCACGAAAGGGAAACACCATATATTTT. Translated: CASKEEARKGNTIYF.

The chain combines TRBV5-6 with TRBJ2-1, with D maybe TRBD2 (7 bases). Between the trimmed V and J ends, which lost 4 bases and 3 bases, there was a span of 14 bases. Looked up from germline, CDR1 is SGHDT and CDR2 is YYEEEE. The CDR3 runs 15 residues. This CDR3 reads CASSLGGANYNEQFF. The CDR3 coding sequence is TGTGCCAGCAGCCTAGGGGGGGCGAACTACAATGAGCAGTTCTTC.

The count of this clone is one. CDR3 coding DNA: TGTGCCAGCACCCCGCAGGCCCTAGCGGGGATATACAATGAGCAGTTCTTC. Amino acids: CASTPQALAGIYNEQFF. This chain connects TRBV28 to TRBJ2-1; 9 nucleotides align to TRBD2. The J segment lost 4 bases and the V segment lost 7 bases, leaving 14 bases of the junction unmatched. The germline gives CDR1 MDHEN, CDR2 SYDVKM. The CDR3 extends over 17 amino acids.

The chain recombines TRBV27 with TRBJ1-1; possibly TRBD1 for D (6 bases). Germline values: CDR1 MNHEY, CDR2 SMNVEV (reference sequence). The V gene lost 4 bases and the J gene lost 4 bases, with 13 bases spanning the gap. This CDR3 is built from 14 residues. CDR3 protein: CASSSQGRGTEAFF. The CDR3 DNA is TGTGCCAGCAGTTCGCAGGGGAGAGGCACTGAAGCTTTCTTT.

CDR3 loop: CASSSRLAGLSRGTGELFF. CDR3 in DNA: TGTGCCAGTAGTTCAAGACTAGCGGGGCTCTCCCGGGGCACCGGGGAGCTGTTTTTT. This chain joins TRBV19 and TRBJ2-2, with 11 bases that match TRBD2. V trimming: 5 bases; J trimming: 4 bases; junction bases outside the gene matches: 15. CDR3 length equals 19 residues. Germline V gives CDR1 LNHDA, CDR2 SQIVND (reference sequence). Together with reference TRBV19 and TRBJ2-2, the CDR3 gives the full variable domain: DGGITQSPKYLFRKEGQNVTLSCEQNLNHDAMYWYRQDPGQGLRLIYYSQIVNDFQKGDIAEGYSVSREKKESFPLTVTSAQKNPTAFYLCASSSRLAGLSRGTGELFFGEGSRLTVL.

This chain links TRBV2 with TRBJ1-5; D call uncertain. The V end was cut by 3 bases, the J end by 0 bases, with 3 bases between. Germline CDR1 and CDR2: SNHLY and FYNNEI. CDR3 length equals 13 residues. The CDR3 nucleotides read TGTGCCAGCAGTGAGCATAGCAATCAGCCCCAGCATTTT. This encodes CASSEHSNQPQHF.

This clone was detected only a few times. This chain links TRBV28 with TRBJ1-4; no firm D call. The CDR3 loop spans 14 amino acids. CDR1 is MDHEN, CDR2 SYDVKM, per germline. V was pared by 5 bases and J by 0 bases, with 7 bases between. Here the CDR3 reads CASSTAPTNEKLFF. The CDR3 DNA sequence: TGTGCCAGCAGTACAGCACCAACTAATGAAAAACTGTTTTTT. Together with reference TRBV28 and TRBJ1-4, the CDR3 gives the full variable domain: DVKVTQSSRYLVKRTGEKVFLECVQDMDHENMFWYRQDPGLGLRLIYFSYDVKMKEKGDIPEGYSVSREKKERFSLILESASTNQTSMYLCASSTAPTNEKLFFGSGTQLSVL.

The rearrangement uses TRBV29-1 and TRBJ2-7; D is perhaps TRBD1 or TRBD2 (5 bases each). CDR1 is SQVTM, CDR2 ANQGSEA, per germline. CDR3 length: 12 amino acids. CDR3 DNA sequence: TGCAGTGTGGGGACGCTCCCCTACGAGCAGTACTTC. It codes for CSVGTLPYEQYF.

This chain connects TRBV18 to TRBJ2-3; 10 positions match TRBD2. V was clipped by 5 bases and J by 1 base; unmatched bases: 12. This CDR3 has 18 amino acids. In germline, CDR1 is KGHSH, CDR2 LQKENI. The CDR3 loop is CASSSSSGTSGGTDTQYF. The DNA of the CDR3 is TGTGCCAGCTCATCCTCTAGCGGAACTAGCGGGGGCACAGATACGCAGTATTTT.

The gene calls are TRBV27 and TRBJ2-5; 10 positions agree with TRBD2. The CDR3 is made up of 15 amino acids. Germline V lookup: CDR1 MNHEY, CDR2 SMNVEV (reference sequence). The V segment lost 5 bases and the J segment 0 bases; nucleotides outside the gene matches: 3. The CDR3 loop reads CASSPGLADQETQYF. The CDR3 DNA follows: TGTGCCAGCAGTCCCGGACTAGCGGACCAAGAGACCCAGTACTTC.

The chain carries TRBV15 and TRBJ1-2; D gene uncertain. The CDR3 runs to 14 residues. Trimming removed 0 bases from V and 4 bases from J, with 9 bases in between. The germline V gene has CDR1 LNHNV and CDR2 YYDKDF (reference sequence). The CDR3 coding sequence is TGTGCCACCAGCAGAGATAAGGGCGGCTATGGCTACACCTTC. Translating gives CATSRDKGGYGYTF.